This T cell receptor (beta chain) comes out of a study of CD8 T cells in ankylosing spondylitis. Points from the study as a whole: Earlier studies detected some motif variants in reactive arthritis synovial fluid and blood. Matched synovial fluid from ankylosing spondylitis patients was reported to be enriched for disease-linked clones.

The CDR3 is made up of 12 amino acids. CDR1 is SGHVS, CDR2 FQNEAQ, per germline. V dropped 5 bases and J dropped 8 bases, with 12 bases sitting between them. Preparation of TCR beta libraries was done by quantitative 5'-RACE with molecular barcodes. TCRdb re-called the 5' RACE reads through MiXCR, storing one row per CDR3 protein. The table records 50,000 to 60,000 distinct CDR3 sequences, roughly 7.4% of them present only once. This clonotype was observed many times. Its antigen is not identified. This TCR derives from a female donor with ankylosing spondylitis or in good health (not recorded which). Sequenced sample: blood, either unsorted or a sorted T cell fraction (not recorded which). J is TRBJ1-2 and V is TRBV7-8, with D hard to call. The CDR3 DNA sequence: TGTGCCAGCAGCCGGAGGGCGGGGGGCTACACCTTC. This sequence encodes CASSRRAGGYTF.